Below, 8 T cell receptor beta chains from the same sample are listed, as sequenced in a study of response to subunit inactivated influenza vaccine (dated by TCRdb to 2017 to 2018). The library was obtained by RT-PCR. Sequencing relied on an Illumina HiSeq 2500. The raw public data were reprocessed by TCRdb itself: fastp quality trimming at Q25, MiXCR clonotype calling, in-frame beta chains only. Records with the same CDR3 protein are collapsed into one entry carrying the most frequent genes and DNA. The sample records about 830,000 distinct CDR3 sequences, about 18% of which are singletons. The ten top clones hold approximately 11% of the sample. The sequences come from PBMCs from blood, collected about 5 days after vaccination. The receptors here all came from a middle-aged man who received an inactivated influenza vaccine. Donor details come from another sample of the same person, matched by shared clones.

The rearrangement uses TRBV5-1 and TRBJ2-3, with 10 nucleotides matching TRBD2. CDR3 length: 17 amino acids. Germline-derived CDR1 and CDR2 are SGHRS and YFSETQ. Unmatched junction bases numbered 13, after V lost 5 bases and J lost 4 bases. The CDR3 protein is CASSLRGLAGASDTQYF. The CDR3 DNA follows: TGCGCCAGCAGTTTGAGGGGGCTAGCGGGAGCCTCAGATACGCAGTATTTT.

The sample holds a few counts of this clonotype. The chain combines TRBV7-2 with TRBJ2-3, with TRBD2 matching over 13 bases. This CDR3 has 17 amino acids. The trim removed 5 bases at V and 7 bases at J, leaving 12 bases unmatched. CDR1 SGHTA and CDR2 FQGNSA come from the germline V gene. CDR3 residues: CASSPGLAGAPGNTQYF. The DNA for the CDR3 is TGTGCCAGCAGCCCCGGACTAGCGGGAGCTCCGGGAAATACGCAGTATTTT.

The chain recombines TRBV4-2 with TRBJ2-7; 7 bases agree with TRBD2. The junction had 7 bases not matched to a gene; V was cut back by 5 bases and J by 0 bases. The CDR3 is 15 residues long. Germline CDR1 reads LGHNA; CDR2 reads YNFKEQ. DNA of the CDR3: TGTGCCAGCAGCAAAGGGAGGGGAAGCTCCTACGAGCAGTACTTC. Translating gives CASSKGRGSSYEQYF.

The genes are TRBV30 and TRBJ2-7; D remains unclear. The CDR3 consists of 13 residues. Germline V lookup: CDR1 GTSNPN, CDR2 SVGIG (reference sequence). The V and J ends lost 1 base and 3 bases respectively, with 10 bases between them. CDR3: CAWSASEHYEQYF. CDR3 bases: TGTGCCTGGAGTGCCAGCGAACACTACGAGCAGTACTTC.

The rearrangement uses TRBV30 and TRBJ1-1, with a weak D call TRBD1 (6 bases). Germline assignment: CDR1 GTSNPN and CDR2 SVGIG (reference sequence). V was trimmed by 1 base and J by 8 bases, leaving 11 bases between them. This CDR3 contains 12 residues. The CDR3 DNA follows: TGTGCCTGGAGTGACAGGGTTTGGGAAGCTTTCTTT. It yields the protein CAWSDRVWEAFF.

The chain is built from TRBV5-1 and TRBJ1-4, with D perhaps TRBD1 (6 bases). The CDR3 runs 16 residues. Trimming shortened V by 4 bases and J by 2 bases, and 15 bases separated the two germline ends. Germline-derived CDR1 and CDR2 are SGHRS and YFSETQ. The CDR3 coding sequence is TGCGCCAGCAGCCTGCAGGGGATCGGGACTAATGAAAAACTGTTTTTT. This encodes CASSLQGIGTNEKLFF.

This clonotype was counted only a few times. The chain employs TRBV4-2 and TRBJ1-3; 9 bases line up with TRBD1. Germline CDR1 reads LGHNA; CDR2 reads YNFKEQ. The J segment lost 1 base and the V segment lost 4 bases, leaving 5 bases of the junction unmatched. CDR3 length: 16 amino acids. The CDR3 region is CASSRQGVISGNTIYF. The CDR3, as DNA: TGTGCCAGCAGCCGACAGGGGGTTATATCTGGAAACACCATATATTTT.

The chain carries TRBV30 and TRBJ2-7; D call uncertain. The V gene lost 2 bases and the J gene lost 6 bases, with 8 bases spanning the gap. This CDR3 spans 11 amino acids. Germline CDR1 is GTSNPN and CDR2 is SVGIG (reference sequence). CDR3 sequence (DNA): TGTGCCTGGAGTCTTAAGCGCGAGCAGTACTTC. It translates to CAWSLKREQYF. The variable domain in full, with the rest retrieved from reference TRBV30 and TRBJ2-7, is SQTIHQWPATLVQPVGSPLSLECTVEGTSNPNLYWYRQAAGRGLQLLFYSVGIGQISSEVPQNLSASRPQDRQFILSSKKLLLSDSGFYLCAWSLKREQYFGPGTRLTVT.